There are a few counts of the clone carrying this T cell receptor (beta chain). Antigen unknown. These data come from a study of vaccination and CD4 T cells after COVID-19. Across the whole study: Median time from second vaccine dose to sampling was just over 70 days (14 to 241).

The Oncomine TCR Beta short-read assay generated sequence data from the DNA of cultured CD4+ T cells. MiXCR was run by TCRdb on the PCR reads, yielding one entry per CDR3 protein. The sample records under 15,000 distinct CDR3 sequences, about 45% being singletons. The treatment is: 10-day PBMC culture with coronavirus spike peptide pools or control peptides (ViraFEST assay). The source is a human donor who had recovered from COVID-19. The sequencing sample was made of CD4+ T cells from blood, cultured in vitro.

In nucleotides, the CDR3 is TGTGCCAGCAGCTTTGCTACACGAGGTGAAAAACTGTTTTTT. Amino acid sequence: CASSFATRGEKLFF. The genes are TRBV7-8 and TRBJ1-4; D call uncertain. CDR3 size: 14 residues. V lost 3 bases to trimming and J lost 7 bases, with 12 bases between them. Germline-derived CDR1 and CDR2 are SGHVS and FQNEAQ.